Listed here are 19 T cell receptor beta chains from one sample, sequenced in a study of human T cells and chemical hapten exposure. Specified time point: pre-sensitization, week 0. As to treatment: therapeutic diphenylcyclopropenone sensitization with weekly scalp DPC. MiXCR was run by TCRdb on the RACE reads, yielding one entry per CDR3 protein. The sample contains 120,000 or so distinct CDR3 sequences, roughly 13% of which appear only once. The sequencing here drew on whole blood, taken in connection with sensitization to the hapten diphenylcyclopropenone (DPC). These receptors all stem from a woman between 18 and 29 years old with alopecia areata. Some clones in this sample may be carry-over from other donors' samples.

The chain has TRBV29-1 and TRBJ1-2, with 9 nucleotides matching TRBD1. The CDR3 covers 11 residues. CDR1 is SQVTM and CDR2 is ANQGSEA in the germline V gene. With 6 bases clipped from V and 7 bases from J, the junction kept 3 bases outside the gene matches. CDR3 sequence reads: CSVKDRGGYTF. The CDR3 DNA follows: TGCAGCGTCAAGGACAGGGGTGGCTACACCTTC.

With regard to this clonotype: The junction departs from the called germline gene at one end, perhaps through a read error. This chain joins TRBV5-6 and TRBJ1-3; D ambiguous. Germline V CDR1 and CDR2: SGHDT, YYEEEE. The CDR3 loop spans 13 amino acids. CDR3 sequence reads: CASSWGGGKTIYF. CDR3 sequence (DNA): TGTGCCAGCAGCTGGGGAGGAGGAAAAACCATATATTTT.

The rearrangement uses TRBV6-2 or TRBV6-3 and TRBJ1-5; D is possibly TRBD1 (5 bases). In germline, CDR1 is MNHEY, CDR2 SVGEGT. CDR3 length equals 15 residues. With 0 bases removed from V and 6 bases from J, the gap between germline ends came to 12 bases. CDR3 residues: CASSYSQARGQPQHF. The CDR3 nucleotides read TGTGCCAGCAGTTACTCGCAAGCTAGGGGTCAGCCCCAGCATTTT.

In this sample, this clonotype turned up a few times. The V and J genes are TRBV20-1 and TRBJ2-7; D possibly matches TRBD1 or TRBD2 (7 bases each). The CDR3 runs 16 residues. V gave up 0 bases and J gave up 2 bases, with 17 bases separating them. Germline V CDR1 and CDR2: DFQATT, SNEGSKA (reference sequence). CDR3 bases: TGCAGTGCTAGAGATTGGGAGGGGGCGCCGACCTACGAGCAGTACTTC. Amino acid sequence: CSARDWEGAPTYEQYF.

In this sample, this clonotype turned up a few times. The chain carries TRBV18 and TRBJ2-7, with 9 positions matching TRBD1. Germline trimming cut 4 bases from V and 2 bases from J; bases unmatched to any gene: 9. The CDR3 covers 16 residues. The V gene's germline CDR1 is KGHSH and CDR2 LQKENI. CDR3 loop: CASSRRDRVWAYEQYF. The DNA for the CDR3 is TGTGCCAGCTCACGGCGGGACAGGGTTTGGGCCTACGAGCAGTACTTC.

This clonotype was seen a few times. The rearrangement joins TRBV12-3 or TRBV12-4 to TRBJ2-2; D possibly corresponds to TRBD2 (5 bases). V lost 4 bases and J lost 3, with 18 bases in between. The CDR3 sequence is 17 residues long. The CDR3 spells CASSSDRGGGDTGELFF. The CDR3 DNA reads TGTGCCAGCAGTTCCGACCGCGGAGGCGGTGACACCGGGGAGCTGTTTTTT.

This clonotype has a count of ten or more. The CDR3 loop is CASSNTGTGSQPQHF. CDR3 DNA sequence: TGTGCCAGCAGCAACACCGGGACAGGGAGTCAGCCCCAGCATTTT. The J gene is TRBJ1-5, the V gene TRBV7-9, with 9 bases aligning to TRBD1. V gave up 5 bases and J gave up 6 bases; unmatched junction bases: 8. The germline gives CDR1 SEHNR, CDR2 FQNEAQ (reference sequence). The CDR3 spans 15 residues. The whole variable domain, filled in from reference TRBV7-9 and TRBJ1-5, reads DTGVSQNPRHKITKRGQNVTFRCDPISEHNRLYWYRQTLGQGPEFLTYFQNEAQLEKSRLLSDRFSAERPKGSFSTLEIQRTEQGDSAMYLCASSNTGTGSQPQHFGDGTRLSIL.

This clonotype was detected many times. This sequence joins TRBV6-2 or TRBV6-3 and TRBJ2-1, with TRBD2 identical over 10 bases. The CDR3 has 18 amino acids. The V segment lost 0 bases and the J segment 8 bases; nucleotides outside the gene matches: 13. The germline gives CDR1 MNHEY, CDR2 SVGEGT. CDR3 loop: CASSYSGFGAGGLDEQFF. The CDR3 DNA is TGTGCCAGCAGTTACTCCGGGTTTGGAGCGGGGGGGCTGGATGAGCAGTTCTTC.

The table lists this clonotype with a few counts. This chain joins TRBV7-9 and TRBJ1-3; D is unresolved. Trimming cost V 2 bases and J 1 base, with 6 bases left between them. CDR1 SEHNR and CDR2 FQNEAQ come from the germline V gene (reference sequence). The CDR3 consists of 14 residues. DNA for the CDR3: TGTGCCAGCAGCTTAATTGGGTCTGGAAACACCATATATTTT. Encoded protein: CASSLIGSGNTIYF.

This chain links TRBV4-2 with TRBJ2-2; perhaps TRBD2 as D (5 bases). The CDR3 loop spans 18 amino acids. Trimming removed 0 bases from V and 4 bases from J, with 18 bases in between. Looked up from germline, CDR1 is LGHNA and CDR2 is YNFKEQ. The CDR3 here is CASSQDQERAESTGELFF. CDR3 nucleotides: TGTGCCAGCAGCCAAGATCAAGAAAGAGCGGAGTCCACCGGGGAGCTGTTTTTT.

The sample holds many counts of this clonotype. The chain joins TRBV4-3 to TRBJ1-4; D uncertain. CDR1 and CDR2 from the germline V gene are LGHNA and YSLEER. The V end was cut by 1 base, the J end by 8 bases, with 8 bases between. The CDR3 is made up of 13 amino acids. CDR3 protein: CASSQAVREKLFF. Here the CDR3 DNA reads TGCGCCAGCAGCCAAGCAGTTAGGGAAAAACTGTTTTTT.

J is TRBJ2-1 and V is TRBV5-1; 11 nucleotides line up with TRBD2. The trim removed 2 bases at V and 5 bases at J, leaving 3 bases unmatched. This CDR3 has 15 amino acids. Looked up from germline, CDR1 is SGHRS and CDR2 is YFSETQ. DNA of the CDR3: TGCGCCAGCAGCTTACTAGCGGGGGTAAACAATGAGCAGTTCTTC. It yields the protein CASSLLAGVNNEQFF.

This clonotype was seen just once. The genes are TRBV9 and TRBJ2-3, with 11 bases aligning to TRBD2. Per the germline V gene, CDR1 is SGDLS and CDR2 is YYNGEE. V was pared by 4 bases and J by 4 bases, with 11 bases of the junction left unmatched. This CDR3 has 17 amino acids. The CDR3 spells CASSPRSTSGGPDTQYF. The CDR3 DNA sequence: TGTGCCAGCAGCCCTCGTTCTACTAGCGGGGGTCCAGATACGCAGTATTTT.

The chain links TRBV28 to TRBJ1-1; D might be TRBD1 (5 bases). This CDR3 region has 16 residues. Trimming removed 6 bases at V and 4 bases at J, with 21 bases between. In germline, CDR1 is MDHEN, CDR2 SYDVKM. The chain's CDR3 is CASSPGPTLSGTEAFF. The CDR3 DNA is TGTGCCAGCAGCCCGGGACCCACGTTGTCTGGCACTGAAGCTTTCTTT.

This clonotype occurred a few times. The rearrangement joins TRBV15 to TRBJ1-6; no firm D call. Germline loops: CDR1 LNHNV, CDR2 YYDKDF (reference sequence). CDR3 length: 16 residues. Between the trimmed V and J ends, which lost 0 bases and 2 bases, there was a span of 8 bases. DNA of the CDR3: TGTGCCACCAGCAGAGATAGGGCAGCCTATAATTCACCCCTCCACTTT. It translates to CATSRDRAAYNSPLHF.

This clonotype has a handful of counts. This chain connects TRBV7-2 to TRBJ1-3; 9 bases are shared with TRBD1. The V and J ends lost 4 bases and 1 base, in that order; junction bases with no gene match: 5. CDR3 length: 16 amino acids. CDR1 is SGHTA, CDR2 FQGNSA, per germline. CDR3 in DNA: TGTGCCAGCAGCTCCACAGGGGGCCGGTCTGGAAACACCATATATTTT. This sequence encodes CASSSTGGRSGNTIYF.

In this sample, this clonotype turned up a few times. The V call is TRBV19, the J call TRBJ1-2; 7 nucleotides agree with TRBD1. This CDR3 spans 15 amino acids. V gave up 6 bases and J gave up 0 bases; unmatched junction bases: 7. CDR1 and CDR2 from the germline V gene are LNHDA and SQIVND (reference sequence). The CDR3 DNA follows: TGTGCCAGTAGCCTCGGGACAGTCGCTAACTATGGCTACACCTTC. It yields the protein CASSLGTVANYGYTF.

This clonotype was observed a few times. V usage is TRBV6-2 or TRBV6-3 and J usage is TRBJ2-2, with D possibly being TRBD1 or TRBD2 (5 bases each). The V gene lost 6 bases and the J gene lost 1 base, with 9 bases spanning the gap. Germline CDR1 MNHEY, CDR2 SVGEGT. The CDR3 runs 14 residues. This CDR3 reads CASSRGRNTGELFF. The CDR3 nucleotides read TGTGCCAGCAGCCGGGGACGGAACACCGGGGAGCTGTTTTTT.

The table lists this clonotype with a few counts. V usage is TRBV28 and J usage is TRBJ2-7; D gene unclear. The germline V gene encodes CDR1 MDHEN and CDR2 SYDVKM. V was clipped by 5 bases and J by 1 base, with 6 bases between them. This CDR3 is 12 amino acids long. CDR3 loop: CASSTWSYEQYF. The CDR3 coding sequence is TGTGCCAGCAGTACCTGGTCCTACGAGCAGTACTTC.